Listed here is a single T cell receptor (beta chain). The sample is drawn from a study of blood T cell repertoires in COVID-19. CDR1 and CDR2 (germline): MDHEN, SYDVKM. The V end lost 6 bases, the J end lost 7 bases, and 16 bases lay between the germline ends. The CDR3 has 14 amino acids. Clones were read by immunoSEQ multiplex PCR, and TCRdb kept only the in-frame ones, dropping some. The sample lists roughly 250,000 clones; roughly 90% were seen once. The sequencing input was PBMCs or T cells enriched from blood (not recorded which). This sequence originates from a woman between 50 and 59 years old who had recovered from COVID-19. The V call is TRBV28, the J call TRBJ2-1, with D maybe TRBD2 (7 bases). The CDR3 region is CASRPGGSSNEQFF. CDR3 DNA: TGTGCCAGCAGACCGGGGGGCAGCAGTAATGAGCAGTTCTTC.